This T cell receptor beta chain was retrieved from a study of a mutant IDH1 vaccine in newly diagnosed glioma. Study in general: Patients received vaccination from 4-6 weeks after radiotherapy alone, or with temozolomide cycles. Treated patients were around 60% male, around 40% female, mean age roughly 40 years. Previous care, which was radiotherapy, temozolomide, or both, most often involved both.

With respect to this clone: Its antigen is still unknown.

Profiling relied on immunoSEQ multiplex PCR, and the TCRdb table lists in-frame clones only, not all of them. The data show approximately 41,000 clones, around 93% seen once. V lost 5 bases to trimming and J lost 8 bases; unmatched junction nucleotides: 8. The CDR3 sequence is 13 residues long. Per germline, CDR1 SGHVS and CDR2 FQNEAQ. Indicated time point: week 23, last vaccination. It was 300 ug of mutant IDH1 20-mer peptide that made up each vaccine dose, given with topical imiquimod. Each of the donors came in with new WHO grade 3 or 4 astrocytomas that were IDH1-mutant and ATRX-lost. The chain combines TRBV7-8 with TRBJ1-2; the match to TRBD1 covers 7 bases. Sequencing was performed on PBMCs, taken from a glioma patient whose treatment included an IDH1 peptide vaccine. This sequence was found in a man aged 45-65 years with glioma. The DNA of the CDR3 is TGTGCCAGCAGCGGACGACAGGGTGGGGGCTACACCTTC. Amino acids: CASSGRQGGGYTF.